A single sample gave rise to the 2 T cell receptor beta chains below, sequenced in a study of human versus mouse CDR3 diversity and MHC coevolution. Here immunoSEQ multiplex PCR was the method, and the copy in TCRdb shows in-frame clones only, minus some. The sample has tens of thousands of clones, around 94% seen once; the top ten hold around 18%. The sample consisted of naive CD4+ T cells from blood. Subset indicated: CD45RO-negative CD62L-positive naive CD4 T cells. The receptors were gathered from a person between 60 and 69 years old in good health.

Remarks on this clone: Sequence at one end of the junction differs from germline and may be a read error. The chain uses TRBV6-1 and TRBJ1-5; 11 positions match TRBD1. Germline CDR1 and CDR2: MNHNS and SASEGT. The CDR3 has 16 residues. DNA of the CDR3: TGTGCCAGCAGTAAAGCTAGGACAGGGGGCGATCAGCCCCAGCATTTT. Its translation: CASSKARTGGDQPQHF.

This chain connects TRBV5-1 to TRBJ2-5; 7 nucleotides match TRBD2. The CDR3 loop spans 15 amino acids. The germline V gene encodes CDR1 SGHRS and CDR2 YFSETQ. V lost 2 bases to trimming and J lost 2 bases; unmatched junction nucleotides: 6. DNA of the CDR3: TGCGCCAGCAGCTTCGTCCTAGCGGATCAAGAGACCCAGTACTTC. Translation gives CASSFVLADQETQYF.